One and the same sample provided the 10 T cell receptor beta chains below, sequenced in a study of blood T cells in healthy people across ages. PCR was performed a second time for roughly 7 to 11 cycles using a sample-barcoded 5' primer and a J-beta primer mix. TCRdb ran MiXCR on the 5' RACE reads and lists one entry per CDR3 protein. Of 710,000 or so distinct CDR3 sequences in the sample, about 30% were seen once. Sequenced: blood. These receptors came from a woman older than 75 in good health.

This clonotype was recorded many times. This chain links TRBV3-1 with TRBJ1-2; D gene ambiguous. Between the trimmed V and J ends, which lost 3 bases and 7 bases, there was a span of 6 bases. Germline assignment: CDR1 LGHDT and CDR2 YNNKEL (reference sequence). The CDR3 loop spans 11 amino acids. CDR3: CASSQVGGYTF. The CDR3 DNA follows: TGTGCCAGCAGCCAGGTTGGTGGCTACACCTTC.

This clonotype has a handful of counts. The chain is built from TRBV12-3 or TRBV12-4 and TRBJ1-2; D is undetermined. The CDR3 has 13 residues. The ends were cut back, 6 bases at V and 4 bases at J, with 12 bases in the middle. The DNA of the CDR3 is TGTGCCAGCAGAGCTAGTGCCCTCTATGGCTACACCTTC. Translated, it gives CASRASALYGYTF.

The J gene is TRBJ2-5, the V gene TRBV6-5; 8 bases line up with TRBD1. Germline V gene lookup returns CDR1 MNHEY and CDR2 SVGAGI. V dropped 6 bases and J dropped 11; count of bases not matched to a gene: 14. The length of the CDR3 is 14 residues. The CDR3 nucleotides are TGTGCCAGCAGCCCCTCGCAGGGGGCCAATGAGCAGTACTTC. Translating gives CASSPSQGANEQYF.

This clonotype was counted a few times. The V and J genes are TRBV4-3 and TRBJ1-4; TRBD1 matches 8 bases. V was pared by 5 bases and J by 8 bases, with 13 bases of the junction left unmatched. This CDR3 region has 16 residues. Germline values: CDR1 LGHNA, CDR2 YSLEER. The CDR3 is CASSTATQGAGEKLFF. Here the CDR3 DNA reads TGCGCCAGCAGCACCGCCACCCAGGGGGCCGGGGAAAAACTGTTTTTT.

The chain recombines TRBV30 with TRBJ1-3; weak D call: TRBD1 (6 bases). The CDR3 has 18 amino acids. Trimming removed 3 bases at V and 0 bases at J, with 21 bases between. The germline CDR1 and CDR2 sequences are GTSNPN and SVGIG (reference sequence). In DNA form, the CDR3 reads TGTGCCTGGAGGCGAGGCCGGACAGTTCCGAGCTCTGGAAACACCATATATTTT. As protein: CAWRRGRTVPSSGNTIYF.

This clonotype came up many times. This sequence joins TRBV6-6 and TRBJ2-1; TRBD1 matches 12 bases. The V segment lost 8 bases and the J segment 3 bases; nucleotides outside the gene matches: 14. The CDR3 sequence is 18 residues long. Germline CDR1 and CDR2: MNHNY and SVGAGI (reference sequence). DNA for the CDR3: TGTGCCAGCGCCCTCCGGGACAGGGGGCGTTCGTACTACAATGAGCAGTTCTTC. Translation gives CASALRDRGRSYYNEQFF.

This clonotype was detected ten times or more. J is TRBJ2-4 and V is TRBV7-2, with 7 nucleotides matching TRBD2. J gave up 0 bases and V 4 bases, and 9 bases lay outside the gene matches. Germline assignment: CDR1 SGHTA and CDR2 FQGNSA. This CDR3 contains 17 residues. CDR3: CASSSGLEGRAKNIQYF. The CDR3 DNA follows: TGTGCCAGCAGCTCTGGACTAGAGGGGAGAGCCAAAAACATTCAGTACTTC.

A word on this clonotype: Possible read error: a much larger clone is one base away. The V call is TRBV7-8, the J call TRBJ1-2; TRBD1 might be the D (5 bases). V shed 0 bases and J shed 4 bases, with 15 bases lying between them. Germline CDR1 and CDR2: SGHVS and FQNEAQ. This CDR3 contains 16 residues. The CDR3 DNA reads TGTGCCAGCAGCTTAGCGCTGGAGGGACGGGGCTATGGCTACACCTTC. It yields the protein CASSLALEGRGYGYTF.

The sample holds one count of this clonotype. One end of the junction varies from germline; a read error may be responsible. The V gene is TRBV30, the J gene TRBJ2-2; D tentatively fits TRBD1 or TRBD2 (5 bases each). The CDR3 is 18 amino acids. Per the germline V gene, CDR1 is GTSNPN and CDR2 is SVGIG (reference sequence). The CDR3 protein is CAWSPVWAGRTGTGERFF. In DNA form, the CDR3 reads TGTGCCTGGAGTCCAGTATGGGCAGGGCGAACGGGCACCGGGGAGCGGTTTTTT.

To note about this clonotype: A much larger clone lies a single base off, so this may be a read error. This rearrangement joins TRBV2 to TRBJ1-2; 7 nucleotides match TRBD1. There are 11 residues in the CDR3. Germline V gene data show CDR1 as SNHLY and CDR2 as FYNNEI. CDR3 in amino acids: CGGGGAYGYTF. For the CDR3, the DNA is TGTGGAGGAGGGGGCGCCTATGGCTACACCTTC.